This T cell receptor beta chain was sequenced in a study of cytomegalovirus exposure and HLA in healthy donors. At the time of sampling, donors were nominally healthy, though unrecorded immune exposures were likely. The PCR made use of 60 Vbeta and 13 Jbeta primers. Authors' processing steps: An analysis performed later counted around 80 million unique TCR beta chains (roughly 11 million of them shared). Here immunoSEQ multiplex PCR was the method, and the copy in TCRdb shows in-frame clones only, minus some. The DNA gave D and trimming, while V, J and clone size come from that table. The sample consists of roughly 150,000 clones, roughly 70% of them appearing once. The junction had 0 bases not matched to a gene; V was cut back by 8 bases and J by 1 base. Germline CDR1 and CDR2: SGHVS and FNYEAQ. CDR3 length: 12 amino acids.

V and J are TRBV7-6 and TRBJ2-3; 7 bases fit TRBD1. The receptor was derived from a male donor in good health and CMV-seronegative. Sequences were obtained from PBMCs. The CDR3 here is CASGQGTDTQYF. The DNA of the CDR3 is TGTGCCAGCGGACAGGGCACAGATACGCAGTATTTT.